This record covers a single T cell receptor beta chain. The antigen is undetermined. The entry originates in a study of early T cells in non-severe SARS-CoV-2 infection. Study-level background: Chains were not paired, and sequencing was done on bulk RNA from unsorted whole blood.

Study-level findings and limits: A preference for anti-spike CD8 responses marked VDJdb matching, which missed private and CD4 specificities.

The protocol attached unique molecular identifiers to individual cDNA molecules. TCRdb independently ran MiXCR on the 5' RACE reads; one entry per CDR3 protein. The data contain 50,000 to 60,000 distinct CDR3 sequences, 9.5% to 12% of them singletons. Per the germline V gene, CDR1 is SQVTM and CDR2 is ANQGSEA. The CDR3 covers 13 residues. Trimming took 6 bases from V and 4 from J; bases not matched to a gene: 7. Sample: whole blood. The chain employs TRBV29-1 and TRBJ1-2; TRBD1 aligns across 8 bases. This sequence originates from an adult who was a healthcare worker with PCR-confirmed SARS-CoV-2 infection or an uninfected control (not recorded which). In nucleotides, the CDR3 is TGCAGCGTATCAGGGGGCAGGGGCTATGGCTACACCTTC. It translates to CSVSGGRGYGYTF.